What follows are 26 T cell receptor beta chains derived from one specimen sequenced in a study of blood T cells in healthy people across ages. Primers used in a second PCR of about 7 to 12 cycles were a sample-barcoded 5' primer and a J-beta primer mix. TCRdb called the 5' RACE reads again in MiXCR, with one record for every CDR3 protein. The profile covers 660,000 or so distinct CDR3 sequences, with roughly 58% appearing a single time and roughly 34% taken by the ten largest. Sequenced material: blood. All receptors derive from a man between 60 and 75 years old in good health.

This clonotype was seen more than once but under ten times. The V gene is TRBV15, the J gene TRBJ2-3; the D gene is possibly TRBD1 (6 bases). The CDR3 length is 15 residues. Between the trimmed V and J ends, which lost 1 base and 2 bases, there was a span of 10 bases. The germline CDR1 and CDR2 sequences are LNHNV and YYDKDF (reference sequence). DNA for the CDR3: TGTGCCACCAGCAGAGCGGGACAAAACACAGATACGCAGTATTTT. Its translation: CATSRAGQNTDTQYF.

The genes are TRBV5-1 and TRBJ1-2, with 8 positions matching TRBD1. The ends lost 4 bases at V and 8 bases at J; junction bases unmatched: 7. The CDR3 covers 13 residues. Looked up from germline, CDR1 is SGHRS and CDR2 is YFSETQ. Here the CDR3 reads CASSPDRGSGYTF. CDR3 bases: TGCGCCAGCAGCCCAGACAGGGGCAGCGGCTACACCTTC.

This rearrangement joins TRBV20-1 to TRBJ2-5, with 7 positions matching TRBD2. V lost 6 bases to trimming and J lost 2 bases; unmatched junction nucleotides: 12. The CDR3 has 15 residues. Per germline, CDR1 DFQATT and CDR2 SNEGSKA (reference sequence). The CDR3 region is CSAGMPGLRQETQYF. CDR3 DNA: TGCAGTGCCGGTATGCCGGGACTACGGCAAGAGACCCAGTACTTC.

The chain is built from TRBV3-1 and TRBJ2-7, with D unclear. The DNA end favors TRBJ2-4, so the J call may be wrong. Looked up from germline, CDR1 is LGHDT and CDR2 is YNNKEL (reference sequence). The length of the CDR3 is 14 residues. This CDR3 is CASSQGLTKDIQYF. The CDR3 DNA is TGTGCCAGCAGCCAAGGACTTACAAAAGACATTCAGTACTTC.

The rearrangement uses TRBV11-2 and TRBJ2-7; TRBD1 aligns across 10 bases. Germline lookup yields CDR1 SGHAT and CDR2 FQNNGV. The CDR3 runs to 14 residues. The J segment lost 5 bases and the V segment lost 6 bases, leaving 7 bases of the junction unmatched. The CDR3 sequence: CASSRTGTGDEQYF. The CDR3 DNA reads TGTGCCAGCAGTCGTACCGGGACAGGGGACGAGCAGTACTTC.

This clonotype was seen more than once but under ten times. The rearrangement links TRBV25-1 to TRBJ2-7, with a possible D match to TRBD1 (6 bases). The CDR3 runs 13 residues. Germline-derived CDR1 and CDR2 are MGHDK and SYGVNS. Trimming left V 6 bases short and J 0 bases short, with 9 bases between. CDR3 sequence (DNA): TGTGCCAGCAGCATACAGGGCTCCTACGAGCAGTACTTC. Encoded protein: CASSIQGSYEQYF.

The chain uses TRBV4-1 and TRBJ2-5; D uncertain. The length of the CDR3 is 14 residues. Per germline, CDR1 MGHRA and CDR2 YSYEKL. Trimming shortened V by 0 bases and J by 2 bases, and 7 bases separated the two germline ends. Written as DNA, the CDR3 is TGCGCCAGCAGCCAAGAGTTCAGGCAAGAGACCCAGTACTTC. It encodes CASSQEFRQETQYF.

This clonotype has just a few counts. This chain uses TRBV7-2 with TRBJ2-2; no definite D call. The ends were cut back, 1 base at V and 5 bases at J, with 8 bases in the middle. CDR1 is SGHTA and CDR2 is FQGNSA in the germline V gene. The CDR3 has 14 amino acids. CDR3 sequence: CASSLVGHTGELFF. In DNA form, the CDR3 reads TGTGCCAGCAGCTTAGTCGGCCATACCGGGGAGCTGTTTTTT.

V usage is TRBV5-1 and J usage is TRBJ2-3; 7 bases match TRBD2. V was clipped by 5 bases and J by 2 bases; unmatched bases: 8. CDR3 size: 15 residues. CDR1 is SGHRS and CDR2 is YFSETQ in the germline V gene. The CDR3 spells CASRSAGETTDTQYF. The CDR3, as DNA: TGCGCCAGCAGAAGTGCGGGGGAGACCACAGATACGCAGTATTTT.

This clonotype was counted once. The genes are TRBV6-1 and TRBJ1-1; 9 bases are a match to TRBD1. Germline CDR1 and CDR2: MNHNS and SASEGT. The trim removed 6 bases at V and 3 bases at J, leaving 5 bases unmatched. The CDR3 is made up of 14 amino acids. This chain's CDR3 is CASRETGGDTEAFF. The CDR3 DNA reads TGTGCCAGCAGGGAAACAGGGGGCGACACTGAAGCTTTCTTT.

About this clonotype itself: A read error may account for a junction end that differs from germline. The chain is built from TRBV7-9 and TRBJ1-6; D is ambiguous. CDR3 length equals 14 residues. The germline V gene encodes CDR1 SEHNR and CDR2 FQNEAQ (reference sequence). CDR3 sequence (DNA): TGTGCCAGCAGCTTAGGGCTGGATCGGGCCCCCCTCCGCTTT. This gives the protein CASSLGLDRAPLRF.

The rearrangement links TRBV27 to TRBJ2-1; 8 positions agree with TRBD2. Germline CDR1 reads MNHEY; CDR2 reads SMNVEV (reference sequence). V trimming: 2 bases; J trimming: 8 bases; junction bases outside the gene matches: 5. The CDR3 runs to 14 residues. The CDR3 region has the DNA TGTGCCAGCAGTTTAGGGACTAGAGTCTATGAGCAGTTCTTC. Protein: CASSLGTRVYEQFF.

This chain connects TRBV11-2 to TRBJ2-7; tentatively, D is TRBD2 (7 bases). Germline loops: CDR1 SGHAT, CDR2 FQNNGV. Trimming left V 5 bases short and J 0 bases short, with 20 bases between. This CDR3 comprises 17 residues. This CDR3 reads CASSPSGGASSSYEQYF. The CDR3 DNA is TGTGCCAGCAGCCCGAGTGGGGGGGCAAGTAGCTCCTACGAGCAGTACTTC.

In nucleotides, the CDR3 is TGTGCCATCTCTCGAGGGGTTGGAGATACGCAGTATTTT. It encodes CAISRGVGDTQYF. The V call is TRBV10-3, the J call TRBJ2-3; D possibly matches TRBD1 or TRBD2 (5 bases each). Trimming pared 8 bases from V and 5 bases from J, leaving 14 bases between. Per germline, CDR1 ENHRY and CDR2 SYGVKD. This CDR3 region has 13 residues.

V gene TRBV7-9 combines with J gene TRBJ2-1; D is perhaps TRBD1 (5 bases). Trimming shortened V by 3 bases and J by 4 bases, and 13 bases separated the two germline ends. CDR3 length: 15 residues. The germline V gene has CDR1 SEHNR and CDR2 FQNEAQ (reference sequence). Here the CDR3 reads CASSLVQGNYNEQFF. CDR3 DNA sequence: TGTGCCAGCAGCTTGGTGCAGGGTAATTACAATGAGCAGTTCTTC.

The CDR3 region has the DNA TGTGCCAGCAGTTTACGGGCAGCTAGCACAGATACGCAGTATTTT. Translating gives CASSLRAASTDTQYF. The chain couples TRBV12-3 or TRBV12-4 to TRBJ2-3; D remains ambiguous. The CDR3 runs 15 residues. V shed 2 bases and J shed 0 bases, with 9 bases lying between them.

This clonotype was seen more than once but under ten times. This chain uses TRBV12-3 or TRBV12-4 with TRBJ1-2; 10 bases agree with TRBD1. This CDR3 contains 14 residues. With V trimmed by 6 bases and J by 4 bases, 5 bases remained unmatched. The CDR3 here is CASSQTGGGYGYTF. CDR3 DNA: TGTGCCAGCAGCCAGACAGGGGGCGGCTATGGCTACACCTTC.

The table lists this clonotype with a few counts. The V and J genes are TRBV20-1 and TRBJ1-2, with 10 nucleotides matching TRBD1. In germline, CDR1 is DFQATT, CDR2 SNEGSKA (reference sequence). V gave up 3 bases and J gave up 8 bases; unmatched junction bases: 3. The CDR3 length is 12 residues. CDR3 coding DNA: TGCAGTGCTAGGACAGGGGGCTTGGGCTACACCTTC. Translated, it gives CSARTGGLGYTF.

The chain carries TRBV24-1 and TRBJ1-5; the D gene is possibly TRBD1 (6 bases). From germline, CDR1 is KGHDR and CDR2 SFDVKD. This CDR3 has 15 residues. Trimming pared 4 bases from V and 3 bases from J, leaving 12 bases between. The CDR3 DNA reads as TGTGCCACCAGTGAGGGGGCGTGGGACAATCAGCCCCAGCATTTT. Protein: CATSEGAWDNQPQHF.

This clonotype was seen a few times. This chain connects TRBV29-1 to TRBJ2-1, with a tentative D call TRBD2 (5 bases). V was cut by 3 bases and J by 7 bases, with 10 bases left in between. The germline gives CDR1 SQVTM, CDR2 ANQGSEA. The CDR3 loop spans 12 amino acids. CDR3 protein: CSVDLAWNEQFF. For the CDR3, the DNA is TGCAGCGTTGACCTAGCTTGGAATGAGCAGTTCTTC.

V gene TRBV29-1 combines with J gene TRBJ2-5; possibly TRBD1 or TRBD2 for D (5 bases each). The V gene lost 2 bases and the J gene lost 5 bases, with 9 bases spanning the gap. The CDR3 spans 12 residues. Looked up from germline, CDR1 is SQVTM and CDR2 is ANQGSEA. The CDR3 is CSVEWGGETQYF. CDR3 in DNA: TGCAGCGTTGAATGGGGCGGGGAGACCCAGTACTTC.

This chain connects TRBV11-2 to TRBJ1-2, with D possibly matching TRBD1 (6 bases). Per germline, CDR1 SGHAT and CDR2 FQNNGV. The CDR3 runs to 16 residues. Trimming shortened V by 1 base and J by 4 bases, and 16 bases separated the two germline ends. Here the CDR3 reads CASSLVGGLRSYGYTF. Written as DNA, the CDR3 is TGTGCCAGCAGCTTAGTTGGGGGGCTACGTAGCTATGGCTACACCTTC.

The J gene is TRBJ2-3, the V gene TRBV3-1; 7 nucleotides match TRBD1. The germline gives CDR1 LGHDT, CDR2 YNNKEL (reference sequence). This CDR3 has 16 amino acids. Trimming cost V 2 bases and J 8 bases; bases outside gene matches: 13. CDR3 residues: CASSQSGGPSSGTQYF. CDR3 bases: TGTGCCAGCAGCCAATCAGGGGGACCATCAAGCGGTACGCAGTATTTT.

This clonotype has a count of ten or more. The chain employs TRBV9 and TRBJ2-2, with 9 bases fitting TRBD1. The V gene end was trimmed by 3 bases and the J gene end by 5 bases; junction bases not matched to a gene: 8. Germline CDR1 and CDR2: SGDLS and YYNGEE. This CDR3 contains 16 residues. As DNA, the CDR3 is TGTGCCAGCAGCGATTACAGGGGGCGCAGAACCGGGGAGCTGTTTTTT. Its translation is CASSDYRGRRTGELFF.

This clonotype has just a few counts. CDR3 DNA: TGCGCCAGCAGCTTAGGGCGACAGGGTGGGACCTACGAGCAGTACTTC. As protein: CASSLGRQGGTYEQYF. This chain uses TRBV5-1 with TRBJ2-7; TRBD1 matches 7 bases. The V gene's germline CDR1 is SGHRS and CDR2 YFSETQ. The V and J ends lost 2 bases and 2 bases, in that order; junction bases with no gene match: 10. The CDR3 has 16 residues.

This sequence joins TRBV6-1 and TRBJ2-6; the D is unclear. V dropped 8 bases and J dropped 0 bases, with 11 bases sitting between them. Per germline, CDR1 MNHNS and CDR2 SASEGT. The CDR3 is 15 amino acids. The DNA of the CDR3 is TGTGCCAGCCTCGCCCGACACTCTGGGGCCAACGTCCTGACTTTC. This gives the protein CASLARHSGANVLTF.